What follows are 29 T cell receptor beta chains derived from one specimen sequenced in a study of T-cell memory formation after mild COVID-19. A single record per CDR3 protein comes from TCRdb applying MiXCR to the 5' RACE reads. The table lists around 300,000 distinct CDR3 sequences, approximately 13% of them singletons, with about 20% in the top ten. Sequenced material: PBMCs or a T cell subset sorted from them (not recorded which). The receptor set was obtained from a man in his late teens or twenties who had mild COVID-19 (a few samples of this study predate the infection). Cell type and time point are not known.

This clonotype has only a few counts. V and J are TRBV7-2 and TRBJ2-3, with TRBD2 matching 8 bases. With V trimmed by 5 bases and J by 4 bases, 8 bases remained unmatched. The CDR3 has 15 residues. CDR1 is SGHTA, CDR2 FQGNSA, per germline. The CDR3 DNA is TGTGCCAGCAGCCCCGGCGGGGGGAGGGCAGATACGCAGTATTTT. Its protein is CASSPGGGRADTQYF.

This chain uses TRBV6-5 with TRBJ1-1, with D uncertain. Germline CDR1 and CDR2: MNHEY and SVGAGI. Trimming removed 4 bases at V and 11 bases at J, with 14 bases between. This CDR3 is built from 12 residues. The chain's CDR3 is CASSSGPWPAFF. The CDR3 bases are TGTGCCAGCAGTTCAGGACCCTGGCCCGCTTTCTTT.

The rearrangement links TRBV20-1 to TRBJ1-4; no clear D. V was clipped by 0 bases and J by 8 bases, with 1 base between them. The CDR3 is made up of 10 amino acids. Germline CDR1 and CDR2: DFQATT and SNEGSKA (reference sequence). This chain's CDR3 is CSARDEKLFF. The DNA for the CDR3 is TGCAGTGCTAGAGACGAAAAACTGTTTTTT.

This chain joins TRBV6-1 and TRBJ2-1; D is perhaps TRBD1 or TRBD2 (5 bases each). Per germline, CDR1 MNHNS and CDR2 SASEGT. This CDR3 spans 14 amino acids. Trimming took 8 bases from V and 8 from J, leaving 19 bases between them. Here the CDR3 reads CASCWGSGGDEQFF. The DNA for the CDR3 is TGTGCCAGCTGCTGGGGCAGCGGAGGAGATGAGCAGTTCTTC.

The sample holds a few counts of this clonotype. The chain links TRBV6-2 or TRBV6-3 to TRBJ2-3; TRBD1 is a possible D gene (5 bases). The CDR3 has 18 amino acids. CDR1 is MNHEY and CDR2 is SVGEGT in the germline V gene. Trimming removed 2 bases from V and 0 bases from J, with 18 bases in between. The CDR3 protein is CASSYDHTGDSSTDTQYF. In nucleotides, the CDR3 is TGTGCCAGCAGTTACGACCATACAGGCGATTCTAGCACAGATACGCAGTATTTT.

This clonotype was counted only a few times. The chain recombines TRBV19 with TRBJ1-5; TRBD1 aligns across 9 bases. The CDR3 sequence is 17 residues long. The ends lost 3 bases at V and 4 bases at J; junction bases unmatched: 10. Germline CDR1 and CDR2: LNHDA and SQIVND (reference sequence). CDR3: CASSIFHRGLGNQPQHF. In DNA, the CDR3 is TGTGCCAGTAGTATCTTTCACAGGGGGCTAGGAAATCAGCCCCAGCATTTT.

J is TRBJ1-5 and V is TRBV19; D unresolved. V lost 3 bases to trimming and J lost 4 bases, with 7 bases between them. Germline loops: CDR1 LNHDA, CDR2 SQIVND (reference sequence). The CDR3 totals 13 residues. The CDR3 sequence is CASSISENQPQHF. The CDR3, as DNA: TGTGCCAGTAGTATCTCGGAAAATCAGCCCCAGCATTTT.

The chain uses TRBV7-2 and TRBJ1-2, with a tentative D call TRBD1 (6 bases). Trimming left V 8 bases short and J 8 bases short, with 24 bases between. This CDR3 has 15 residues. CDR1 and CDR2 from the germline V gene are SGHTA and FQGNSA. As DNA, the CDR3 is TGTGCCAGCTTACCCAACCCACGACAGGCTCCAGGCTACACCTTC. Translating gives CASLPNPRQAPGYTF. Based on the CDR3 plus reference TRBV7-2 and TRBJ1-2, the full variable domain is GAGVSQSPSNKVTEKGKDVELRCDPISGHTALYWYRQSLGQGLEFLIYFQGNSAPDKSGLPSDRFSAERTGGSVSTLTIQRTQQEDSAVYLCASLPNPRQAPGYTFGSGTRLTVV.

This clonotype was found a few times. This sequence joins TRBV12-3 or TRBV12-4 and TRBJ1-1; the match to TRBD1 covers 8 bases. The length of the CDR3 is 16 residues. V lost 3 bases, J lost 1 base, and 7 bases stayed unmatched. CDR3 nucleotides: TGTGCCAGCAGTTTTCCACCCGGACAGGGGAACACTGAAGCTTTCTTT. Protein product: CASSFPPGQGNTEAFF.

This clonotype was picked up a small number of times. The chain has TRBV3-1 and TRBJ2-3; TRBD2 is a possible D gene (5 bases). The germline V gene has CDR1 LGHDT and CDR2 YNNKEL (reference sequence). V lost 1 base and J lost 1, with 18 bases in between. The CDR3 consists of 18 residues. The CDR3 protein is CASSQVTGVERGTDTQYF. The CDR3 DNA reads as TGTGCCAGCAGCCAAGTGACTGGAGTGGAGAGGGGCACAGATACGCAGTATTTT.

At least ten counts were recorded for this clonotype. The chain employs TRBV12-3 or TRBV12-4 and TRBJ2-1; possible D gene TRBD2, 5 bases. This CDR3 region has 15 residues. V lost 5 bases, J lost 5 bases, and 16 bases lay in between. DNA of the CDR3: TGTGCCAGCAGTGAGCCGGGAAGAGCCCACAATGAGCAGTTCTTC. This encodes CASSEPGRAHNEQFF.

This chain connects TRBV7-2 to TRBJ2-3; a weak D match, TRBD2 (5 bases). Germline CDR1 reads SGHTA; CDR2 reads FQGNSA. The V end lost 3 bases, the J end lost 2 bases, and 9 bases lay between the germline ends. CDR3 length equals 14 residues. CDR3 nucleotides: TGTGCCAGCAGCTTTGAGGGCCTCACAGATACGCAGTATTTT. Its translation is CASSFEGLTDTQYF.

This sequence joins TRBV7-2 and TRBJ2-3; TRBD2 might be the D (7 bases). The V and J ends lost 4 bases and 9 bases respectively, with 26 bases between them. Germline V gene lookup returns CDR1 SGHTA and CDR2 FQGNSA. The CDR3 is made up of 17 amino acids. CDR3 coding DNA: TGTGCCAGCAGCTCCCCTGGGGGGGGCCCTGCACAGATAACGCAGTATTTT. Its translation: CASSSPGGGPAQITQYF.

This clonotype came up many times. The chain employs TRBV7-2 and TRBJ1-1; D ambiguous. The CDR3 extends over 15 amino acids. CDR1 and CDR2 from the germline V gene are SGHTA and FQGNSA. Trimming pared 1 base from V and 4 bases from J, leaving 13 bases between. The CDR3 sequence: CASSLERRGGTEAFF. The CDR3 coding sequence is TGTGCCAGCAGCTTAGAGCGGAGAGGCGGCACTGAAGCTTTCTTT.

This clonotype has only a few counts. The V call is TRBV25-1, the J call TRBJ2-1, with D hard to call. The CDR3 extends over 10 amino acids. The V gene's germline CDR1 is MGHDK and CDR2 SYGVNS. Trimming took 7 bases from V and 13 from J, leaving 11 bases between them. The CDR3 DNA sequence: TGTGCCAGCACCAACTTAAAACAGTTCTTC. Amino acid sequence: CASTNLKQFF. Full variable domain (missing parts from reference TRBV25-1 and TRBJ2-1): EADIYQTPRYLVIGTGKKITLECSQTMGHDKMYWYQQDPGMELHLIHYSYGVNSTEKGDLSSESTVSRIRTEHFPLTLESARPSHTSQYLCASTNLKQFFGPGTRLTVL.

In this sample, this clonotype turned up many times. V usage is TRBV20-1 and J usage is TRBJ2-1, with D hard to call. CDR3 length equals 13 residues. Trimming pared 2 bases from V and 5 bases from J, leaving 10 bases between. CDR1 is DFQATT and CDR2 is SNEGSKA in the germline V gene (reference sequence). For the CDR3, the DNA is TGCAGTGCTAGACGAGCGTCTGACAATGAGCAGTTCTTC. It is translated as CSARRASDNEQFF.

This clonotype was found many times. The chain is built from TRBV12-3 or TRBV12-4 and TRBJ1-1, with D hard to call. Trimming took 0 bases from V and 1 from J, leaving 3 bases between them. This CDR3 region has 13 residues. CDR3 region: CASSLARNTEAFF. Here the CDR3 DNA reads TGTGCCAGCAGTTTAGCTAGGAACACTGAAGCTTTCTTT.

This clonotype was detected only a few times. This chain uses TRBV12-3 or TRBV12-4 with TRBJ2-1; 10 nucleotides align to TRBD2. The trim removed 5 bases at V and 8 bases at J, leaving 9 bases unmatched. The length of the CDR3 is 15 residues. The CDR3 here is CASSAGTSVLDEQFF. DNA of the CDR3: TGTGCCAGCAGTGCCGGGACTAGCGTGCTCGATGAGCAGTTCTTC.

There are many counts of this clonotype. The genes are TRBV24-1 and TRBJ2-1; D tentatively reads TRBD1 or TRBD2 (7 bases each). Looked up from germline, CDR1 is KGHDR and CDR2 is SFDVKD. CDR3 length equals 16 residues. V was shortened by 4 bases and J by 6 bases, with 18 bases between the two germline ends. For the CDR3, the DNA is TGTGCCACCAGTGACTCAGACAGGGAGGGGGTCAATGAGCAGTTCTTC. Its protein is CATSDSDREGVNEQFF.

This clonotype appeared a few times. The chain has TRBV5-1 and TRBJ1-2; D unclear. The CDR3 spans 15 residues. Trimming took off 4 bases at V and 6 bases at J, with 19 bases between the two ends. In germline, CDR1 is SGHRS, CDR2 YFSETQ. This chain's CDR3 is CASSLGLAKADGYTF. DNA of the CDR3: TGCGCCAGCAGCCTGGGGTTGGCTAAAGCGGATGGCTACACCTTC.

The chain recombines TRBV6-1 with TRBJ1-1, with a possible D match to TRBD1 (6 bases). The CDR3 has 13 amino acids. V was pared by 6 bases and J by 0 bases, with 8 bases between. CDR1 MNHNS and CDR2 SASEGT come from the germline V gene. CDR3 region: CASRQGLNTEAFF. CDR3 sequence (DNA): TGTGCCAGCAGACAGGGATTGAACACTGAAGCTTTCTTT.

This clonotype came up once. CDR3 sequence: CASSWTVFSTDTQYF. The CDR3 bases are TGTGCCAGCAGCTGGACAGTCTTTAGCACAGATACGCAGTATTTT. The chain joins TRBV7-2 to TRBJ2-3, with TRBD1 as a possible D gene (6 bases). V shed 4 bases and J shed 0 bases, with 11 bases lying between them. The CDR3 length is 15 residues. Germline CDR1 reads SGHTA; CDR2 reads FQGNSA.

This rearrangement joins TRBV7-9 to TRBJ2-2; the D gene is possibly TRBD2 (6 bases). The V gene lost 4 bases and the J gene lost 2 bases, with 17 bases spanning the gap. Germline lookup yields CDR1 SEHNR and CDR2 FQNEAQ (reference sequence). This CDR3 spans 17 amino acids. CDR3 in DNA: TGTGCCAGCAGCTCCGTTTTGGGGAGGCTAAACACCGGGGAGCTGTTTTTT. Its translation is CASSSVLGRLNTGELFF.

The sample holds a few counts of this clonotype. The chain has TRBV6-2 or TRBV6-3 and TRBJ2-7; D possibly matches TRBD1 or TRBD2 (5 bases each). The CDR3 sequence is 15 residues long. Germline V gene lookup returns CDR1 MNHEY and CDR2 SVGEGT. V was cut by 2 bases and J by 5 bases, with 16 bases left in between. The CDR3: CASSYRAGVDNEQYF. DNA of the CDR3: TGTGCCAGCAGTTACCGTGCCGGGGTGGACAACGAGCAGTACTTC.

The V gene is TRBV7-2, the J gene TRBJ2-3, with TRBD2 identical over 10 bases. The CDR3 runs to 17 residues. Looked up from germline, CDR1 is SGHTA and CDR2 is FQGNSA. Losses at the gene ends were 2 bases for V and 2 bases for J; bases not matched to a gene: 7. The CDR3 spells CASSLPSGTSDTDTQYF. Here the CDR3 DNA reads TGTGCCAGCAGCTTACCCTCCGGGACTAGCGACACAGATACGCAGTATTTT.

CDR3: CASSQDSRSREETQYF. The CDR3 DNA reads as TGCGCCAGCAGCCAAGATTCTCGATCCCGGGAAGAGACCCAGTACTTC. The J gene is TRBJ2-5, the V gene TRBV4-3, with D uncertain. Germline lookup yields CDR1 LGHNA and CDR2 YSLEER. This CDR3 is built from 16 residues. The V and J ends lost 0 bases and 3 bases respectively, with 14 bases between them.

The chain carries TRBV9 and TRBJ2-5; D unresolved. CDR1 and CDR2 (germline): SGDLS, YYNGEE. With 1 base removed from V and 1 base from J, the gap between germline ends came to 17 bases. The length of the CDR3 is 17 residues. The DNA for the CDR3 is TGTGCCAGCAGCGTACCACCGTCCTCCCCCCCCCAAGAGACCCAGTACTTC. Translating gives CASSVPPSSPPQETQYF.

This clonotype was counted many times. The chain has TRBV9 and TRBJ2-5; TRBD2 matches at 8 bases. J lost 5 bases, V lost 3 bases, and 6 bases had no gene match. Germline V gene lookup returns CDR1 SGDLS and CDR2 YYNGEE. The CDR3 length is 14 residues. The CDR3 spells CASSGGLAGETQYF. In DNA, the CDR3 is TGTGCCAGCAGCGGCGGACTAGCTGGGGAGACCCAGTACTTC.

The rearrangement uses TRBV18 and TRBJ2-2; D is possibly TRBD1 or TRBD2 (5 bases each). V lost 2 bases and J 3 bases, leaving 7 bases between the germline ends. The CDR3 loop spans 14 amino acids. From germline, CDR1 is KGHSH and CDR2 LQKENI. The CDR3 nucleotides are TGTGCCAGCTCACCAGGGACGGACACCGGGGAGCTGTTTTTT. This translates into CASSPGTDTGELFF. The whole variable domain, remainder taken from reference TRBV18 and TRBJ2-2, is NAGVMQNPRHLVRRRGQEARLRCSPMKGHSHVYWYRQLPEEGLKFMVYLQKENIIDESGMPKERFSAEFPKEGPSILRIQQVVRGDSAAYFCASSPGTDTGELFFGEGSRLTVL.